The 10 T cell receptor beta chains below come from one sample, sequenced in a study of post-analysis software for immune sequencing data. The study, taken as a whole, reports: Roughly five TRBV segments were significantly more frequent in patients than in controls. TRBV5-6, TRBV5-1 and TRBV20-1 were among these segments.

No cognate antigen is known for these TCRs. The authors incorporated unique molecular identifiers into the TCR beta cDNA libraries. TCRdb recomputed calls from the PCR reads with MiXCR, one row per CDR3 protein. The profile shows 350,000 to 500,000 distinct CDR3 sequences, approximately 38% of them singletons. The specimen was blood. Receptors originate from a girl aged 2-10 years with multiple sclerosis.

The genes are TRBV25-1 and TRBJ2-1; TRBD1 might be the D (6 bases). The J call may be in error: the DNA end matches TRBJ2-7 better. CDR1 MGHDK and CDR2 SYGVNS come from the germline V gene. The CDR3 is made up of 16 amino acids. In DNA form, the CDR3 reads TGTGCCAGCAGTGCCCCCGGGGACAAAAGGTGCCGCGAGCAGTACTTC. Protein product: CASSAPGDKRCREQYF.

The chain carries TRBV28 and TRBJ2-6; 9 bases fit TRBD1. Trimming at V came to 5 bases and at J to 1 base, leaving 12 bases not matched to a gene. Germline CDR1 is MDHEN and CDR2 is SYDVKM. CDR3 length equals 19 residues. This CDR3 reads CASSRYLGQGLSGANVLTF. For the CDR3, the DNA is TGTGCCAGCAGTAGATACCTGGGACAGGGACTGTCTGGGGCCAACGTCCTGACTTTC. The whole variable domain, filled in from reference TRBV28 and TRBJ2-6, reads DVKVTQSSRYLVKRTGEKVFLECVQDMDHENMFWYRQDPGLGLRLIYFSYDVKMKEKGDIPEGYSVSREKKERFSLILESASTNQTSMYLCASSRYLGQGLSGANVLTFGAGSRLTVL.

This clonotype has just a few counts. The J gene is TRBJ1-2, the V gene TRBV15, with a possible D match to TRBD1 (5 bases). CDR3 length: 14 residues. CDR1 is LNHNV and CDR2 is YYDKDF in the germline V gene (reference sequence). V was clipped by 0 bases and J by 8 bases, with 13 bases between them. CDR3 DNA sequence: TGTGCCACCAGCAGAGATACCGGGAGGGGAGGCTACACCTTC. Translating gives CATSRDTGRGGYTF.

V usage is TRBV7-9 and J usage is TRBJ2-5, with D possibly matching TRBD1 (7 bases). The V end lost 1 base, the J end lost 6 bases, and 21 bases lay between the germline ends. The CDR3 contains 17 residues. Germline CDR1 and CDR2: SEHNR and FQNEAQ (reference sequence). The CDR3 here is CASSLVSGGTAEKTQYF. The CDR3 nucleotides read TGTGCCAGCAGCTTAGTGTCTGGCGGGACAGCCGAAAAGACCCAGTACTTC.

This clonotype was recorded many times. The rearrangement joins TRBV7-2 to TRBJ2-7; 11 bases agree with TRBD1. V trimming: 3 bases; J trimming: 2 bases; junction bases outside the gene matches: 0. This CDR3 is built from 14 residues. Germline CDR1 is SGHTA and CDR2 is FQGNSA. CDR3: CASSLDRGPYEQYF. The CDR3 nucleotides are TGTGCCAGCAGCTTGGACAGGGGGCCCTACGAGCAGTACTTC.

The chain uses TRBV5-5 and TRBJ1-6; unclear D gene. V shed 2 bases and J shed 5 bases, with 5 bases lying between them. CDR3 length equals 13 residues. Looked up from germline, CDR1 is SGHKS and CDR2 is YYEKEE (reference sequence). The CDR3 sequence: CASSFRDNSPLHF. The CDR3 DNA reads TGTGCCAGCAGCTTTCGGGATAATTCACCCCTCCACTTT.

This chain links TRBV24-1 with TRBJ2-1; the D gene is possibly TRBD1 (6 bases). Germline V gene data show CDR1 as KGHDR and CDR2 as SFDVKD. V was trimmed by 5 bases and J by 8 bases, leaving 12 bases between them. The CDR3 has 13 residues. This CDR3 reads CATSGDRLDEQFF. The CDR3, as DNA: TGTGCCACCAGTGGTGACAGGCTGGATGAGCAGTTCTTC.

A remark on this clonotype: Compared with germline, one end of the junction differs, possibly owing to a read error. CDR3 region: CASRADGSYNEQVF. In DNA, the CDR3 is TGTGCCAGCAGGGCGGACGGCTCCTACAATGAGCAGGTCTTC. The gene calls are TRBV12-3 or TRBV12-4 and TRBJ2-1; D uncertain. The CDR3 length is 14 residues.

This rearrangement joins TRBV20-1 to TRBJ1-1; tentative D call: TRBD1 (6 bases). The CDR3 length is 14 residues. Between the trimmed V and J ends, which lost 3 bases and 13 bases, there was a span of 24 bases. Germline CDR1 and CDR2: DFQATT and SNEGSKA (reference sequence). The CDR3, as DNA: TGCAGTGCTAGCCCTACCACAGGGTTGGAAGGGAGTTTCTTT. Translated, it gives CSASPTTGLEGSFF.

V gene TRBV20-1 combines with J gene TRBJ2-5; tentative D call: TRBD2 (5 bases). The CDR3 extends over 14 amino acids. Trimming took off 5 bases at V and 2 bases at J, with 15 bases between the two ends. CDR1 is DFQATT, CDR2 SNEGSKA, per germline (reference sequence). For the CDR3, the DNA is TGCAGTGCTGGACTGCCCCTACGACAAGAGACCCAGTACTTC. This encodes CSAGLPLRQETQYF.